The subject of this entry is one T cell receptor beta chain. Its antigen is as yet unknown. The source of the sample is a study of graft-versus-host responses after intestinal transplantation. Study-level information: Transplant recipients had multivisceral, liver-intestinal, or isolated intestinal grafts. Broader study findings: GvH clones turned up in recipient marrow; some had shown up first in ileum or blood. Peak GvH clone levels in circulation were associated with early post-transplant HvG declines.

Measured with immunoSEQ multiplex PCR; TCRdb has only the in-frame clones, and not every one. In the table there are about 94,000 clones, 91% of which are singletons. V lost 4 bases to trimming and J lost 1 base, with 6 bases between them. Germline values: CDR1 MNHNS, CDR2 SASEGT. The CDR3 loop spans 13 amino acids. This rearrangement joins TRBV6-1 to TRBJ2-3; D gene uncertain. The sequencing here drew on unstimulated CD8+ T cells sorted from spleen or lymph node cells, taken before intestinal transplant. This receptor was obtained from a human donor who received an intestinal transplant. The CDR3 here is CASSGTGTDTQYF. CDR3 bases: TGTGCCAGCAGTGGAACAGGCACAGATACGCAGTATTTT.